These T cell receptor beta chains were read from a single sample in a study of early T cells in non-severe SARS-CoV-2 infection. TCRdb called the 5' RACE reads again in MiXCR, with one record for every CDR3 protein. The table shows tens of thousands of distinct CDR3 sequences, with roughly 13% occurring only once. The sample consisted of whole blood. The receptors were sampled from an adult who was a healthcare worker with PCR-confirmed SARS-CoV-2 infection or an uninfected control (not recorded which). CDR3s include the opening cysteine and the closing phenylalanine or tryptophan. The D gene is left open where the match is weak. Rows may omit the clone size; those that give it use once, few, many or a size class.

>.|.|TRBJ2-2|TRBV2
CASSQARTGGELFF
TGTGCCAGCTCCCAGGCTAGGACGGGCGGGGAGCTGTTTTTT
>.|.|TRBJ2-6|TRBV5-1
CASSSPDSRQDF
TGCGCCAGCAGCTCCCCCGACTCCCGTCAGGATTTC
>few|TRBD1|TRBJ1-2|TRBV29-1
CSVPSGGIYGYTF
TGCAGCGTTCCTTCAGGGGGCATCTATGGCTACACCTTC
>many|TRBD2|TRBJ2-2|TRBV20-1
CSASRNGRTRELFF
TGCAGTGCAAGCAGGAACGGGAGGACCCGGGAGCTGTTTTTT
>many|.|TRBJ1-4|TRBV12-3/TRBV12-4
CASSLRQGREKLFF
TGTGCCAGCAGTTTAAGGCAGGGGCGGGAAAAACTGTTTTTT
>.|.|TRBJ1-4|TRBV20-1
CSARLGAGTNEKLFF
TGCAGTGCTAGACTTGGGGCAGGGACTAATGAAAAACTGTTTTTT
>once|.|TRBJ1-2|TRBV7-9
CASSQGLRGGGYTF
TGTGCCAGCAGCCAAGGACTCCGAGGCGGTGGCTACACCTTC
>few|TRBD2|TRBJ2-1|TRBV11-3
CASSDSGSYNEQFF
TGTGCCAGCAGCGATAGCGGGTCCTACAATGAGCAGTTCTTC
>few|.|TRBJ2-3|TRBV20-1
CSARVSGRTDTQYF
TGCAGTGCTAGGGTTTCGGGCCGCACAGATACGCAGTATTTT
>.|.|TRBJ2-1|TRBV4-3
CASSQGGGTNEQFF
TGCGCCAGCAGCCAAGGAGGCGGGACCAACGAGCAGTTCTTC
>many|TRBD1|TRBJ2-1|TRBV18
CASSRWDRPNEQFF
TGTGCCAGCTCACGATGGGACAGGCCCAATGAGCAGTTCTTC
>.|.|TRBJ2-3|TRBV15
CATSRDLLQTDTQYF
TGTGCCACCAGCAGAGATCTCCTCCAAACAGATACGCAGTATTTT
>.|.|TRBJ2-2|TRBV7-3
CASSRKGTRNTGELFF
TGTGCCAGCAGCCGCAAAGGGACACGGAACACCGGGGAGCTGTTTTTT
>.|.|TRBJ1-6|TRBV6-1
CASREQGRGESPLHF
TGTGCCAGCAGGGAACAGGGTAGGGGAGAATCACCCCTCCACTTT
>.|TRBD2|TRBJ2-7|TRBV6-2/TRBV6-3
CASSRPTSDTYEQYF
TGTGCCAGCAGTCGCCCGACTAGCGATACCTACGAGCAGTACTTC
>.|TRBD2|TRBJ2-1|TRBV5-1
CASSLGSSGAYNEQFF
TGCGCCAGCAGCTTGGGGTCTAGCGGGGCTTACAATGAGCAGTTCTTC
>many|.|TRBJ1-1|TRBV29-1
CSARQTNTEAFF
TGCAGCGCCCGACAGACGAACACTGAAGCTTTCTTT
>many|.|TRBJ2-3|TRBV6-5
CASSPLLASTDTQYF
TGTGCCAGCAGTCCCCTCCTAGCTAGCACAGATACGCAGTATTTT
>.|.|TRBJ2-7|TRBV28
CASGSHYEQYF
TGTGCCAGCGGTAGCCACTACGAGCAGTACTTC
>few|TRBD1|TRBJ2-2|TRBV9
CASSGGQGYTGELFF
TGTGCCAGCAGCGGGGGACAGGGATACACCGGGGAGCTGTTTTTT
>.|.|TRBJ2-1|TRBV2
CASSDSAATYNEQFF
TGTGCCAGCAGTGATTCGGCGGCGACCTACAATGAGCAGTTCTTC
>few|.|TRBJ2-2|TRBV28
CASSFYQVGGAYTGELFF
TGTGCCAGCAGTTTTTATCAAGTCGGAGGGGCATACACCGGGGAGCTGTTTTTT
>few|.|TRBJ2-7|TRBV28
CASSIRLGPSSYEQYF
TGTGCCAGCAGTATCCGTCTAGGCCCAAGCTCCTACGAGCAGTACTTC
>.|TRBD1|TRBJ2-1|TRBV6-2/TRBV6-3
CASSYRQGDPYNEQFF
TGTGCCAGCAGTTACAGACAGGGAGATCCTTACAATGAGCAGTTCTTC
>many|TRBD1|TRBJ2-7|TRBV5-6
CASTGDRGRYEQYF
TGTGCCAGCACCGGGGACAGGGGGCGGTACGAGCAGTACTTC
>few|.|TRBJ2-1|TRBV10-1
CASSERTVNEQFF
TGCGCCAGCAGTGAGAGGACCGTCAATGAGCAGTTCTTC
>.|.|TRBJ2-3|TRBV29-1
CSVEVMHGDTQYF
TGCAGCGTTGAAGTTATGCACGGGGATACGCAGTATTTT
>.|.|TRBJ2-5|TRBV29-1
CSVEESAQTQYF
TGCAGCGTTGAAGAATCGGCCCAGACCCAGTACTTC
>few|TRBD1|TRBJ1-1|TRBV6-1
CASRGRGIMNTEAFF
TGTGCCAGCAGGGGCAGGGGGATCATGAACACTGAAGCTTTCTTT
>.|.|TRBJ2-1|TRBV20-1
CSARAGMNEQFF
TGCAGTGCTAGAGCGGGGATGAATGAGCAGTTCTTC
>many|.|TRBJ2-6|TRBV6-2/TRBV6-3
CASGRGSGANVLTF
TGTGCCAGCGGGCGGGGTTCTGGGGCCAACGTCCTGACTTTC
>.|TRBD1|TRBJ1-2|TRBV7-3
CASSWGTDYGYTF
TGTGCCAGCAGCTGGGGGACAGACTATGGCTACACCTTC
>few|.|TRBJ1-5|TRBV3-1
CASSQDTPQHF
TGTGCCAGCAGCCAAGATACGCCCCAGCATTTT
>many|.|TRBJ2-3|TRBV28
CASSPRRGFTDTQYF
TGTGCCAGCAGTCCCCGGAGGGGGTTCACAGATACGCAGTATTTT
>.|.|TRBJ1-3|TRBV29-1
CRGSGNTIYF
TGCAGGGGTTCTGGAAACACCATATATTTT
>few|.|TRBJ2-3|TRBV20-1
CSASWDRTTDTQYF
TGCAGTGCTAGCTGGGACCGTACCACAGATACGCAGTATTTT
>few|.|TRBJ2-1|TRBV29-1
CSGGLPGANEQFF
TGCAGCGGCGGACTACCGGGAGCGAATGAGCAGTTCTTC
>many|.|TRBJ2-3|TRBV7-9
CASSLETFNTDTQYF
TGTGCCAGCAGCTTAGAGACGTTTAACACAGATACGCAGTATTTT
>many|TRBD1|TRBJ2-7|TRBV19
CASRSGGYEQYF
TGTGCCAGTAGATCAGGGGGCTACGAGCAGTACTTC
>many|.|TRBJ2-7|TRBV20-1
CSANPGKGSFYEQYF
TGCAGTGCTAACCCGGGAAAGGGTTCATTCTACGAGCAGTACTTC
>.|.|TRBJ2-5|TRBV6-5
CAGGKETQYF
TGTGCCGGTGGAAAAGAGACCCAGTACTTC